These 19 T cell receptor beta chains were all obtained from the same sample, sequenced in a study of blood T cells in healthy people across ages. The second PCR ran about 6 to 12 cycles with a sample-barcoded 5' primer and J-beta primers. TCRdb independently ran MiXCR on the 5' RACE reads; one entry per CDR3 protein. The sample shows hundreds of thousands of distinct CDR3 sequences, more than 20% of them seen only once. The sequenced sample was blood. The receptor set was obtained from a man between 65 and 80 years old in good health.

In its sample, this clonotype was seen a few times. The chain joins TRBV25-1 to TRBJ2-5, with no clear D. The CDR3 is 12 residues long. Between the trimmed V and J ends, which lost 5 bases and 5 bases, there was a span of 9 bases. Per germline, CDR1 MGHDK and CDR2 SYGVNS. The CDR3 here is CASSSVLETQYF. CDR3 nucleotides: TGTGCCAGCAGTTCGGTTTTGGAGACCCAGTACTTC.

This clonotype was observed at least ten times. The gene calls are TRBV7-2 and TRBJ2-3; possibly TRBD1 for D (6 bases). Germline-derived CDR1 and CDR2 are SGHTA and FQGNSA. The length of the CDR3 is 14 residues. The germline V and J ends were trimmed by 2 bases and 8 bases, with 14 bases remaining between them. CDR3 sequence reads: CASSLSGASSTQYF. Written as DNA, the CDR3 is TGTGCCAGCAGCTTATCAGGGGCCAGTTCTACGCAGTATTTT. Based on the CDR3 plus reference TRBV7-2 and TRBJ2-3, the full variable domain is GAGVSQSPSNKVTEKGKDVELRCDPISGHTALYWYRQSLGQGLEFLIYFQGNSAPDKSGLPSDRFSAERTGGSVSTLTIQRTQQEDSAVYLCASSLSGASSTQYFGPGTRLTVL.

About this clonotype itself: The junction does not match germline at one end; this may be a read error. The V call is TRBV27, the J call TRBJ1-3; D is unresolved. The CDR3 extends over 14 amino acids. Germline values: CDR1 MNHEY, CDR2 SMNVEV (reference sequence). The CDR3: CASSLLRSGSTIYF. The CDR3 region has the DNA TGTGCCAGCAGTTTACTGCGCTCTGGAAGCACCATATATTTT.

The chain carries TRBV7-3 and TRBJ2-1; D gene uncertain. The V end lost 0 bases, the J end lost 3 bases, and 12 bases lay between the germline ends. The CDR3 length is 16 residues. CDR1 and CDR2 (germline): SGHTA, FQGTGA. The CDR3 DNA reads TGTGCCAGCAGCTTAACTCCGGACCTAAACTACAATGAGCAGTTCTTC. The encoded protein is CASSLTPDLNYNEQFF.

J is TRBJ2-7 and V is TRBV16; D call uncertain. Germline V gene lookup returns CDR1 KGHSY and CDR2 FQNENV. The CDR3 covers 12 residues. The V and J ends lost 3 bases and 5 bases respectively, with 8 bases between them. CDR3 nucleotides: TGTGCCAGCAGCCAGGTGCTTCACGAGCAGTACTTC. It is translated as CASSQVLHEQYF.

This clonotype turned up a few times. V gene TRBV5-5 combines with J gene TRBJ2-3; weak D call: TRBD2 (5 bases). There are 13 residues in the CDR3. V was shortened by 1 base and J by 11 bases, with 14 bases between the two germline ends. CDR1 is SGHKS, CDR2 YYEKEE, per germline (reference sequence). CDR3 residues: CASSLNWGAEQYF. CDR3 nucleotide sequence: TGTGCCAGCAGCTTGAATTGGGGAGCAGAGCAGTATTTT. The whole variable domain, filled in from reference TRBV5-5 and TRBJ2-3, reads DAGVTQSPTHLIKTRGQQVTLRCSPISGHKSVSWYQQVLGQGPQFIFQYYEKEERGRGNFPDRFSARQFPNYSSELNVNALLLGDSALYLCASSLNWGAEQYFGPGTRLTVL.

The V gene is TRBV19, the J gene TRBJ1-1; no definite D call. With 8 bases removed from V and 3 bases from J, the gap between germline ends came to 13 bases. This CDR3 comprises 13 residues. Germline V gene sequence: CDR1 LNHDA, CDR2 SQIVND (reference sequence). The CDR3 nucleotides are TGTGCCAGTCGGAGGACGGAGGACACTGAAGCTTTCTTT. This gives the protein CASRRTEDTEAFF.

The chain links TRBV11-1 to TRBJ2-7; no clear D. The CDR3 is 14 amino acids. Trimming left V 5 bases short and J 0 bases short, with 11 bases between. CDR1 is SGHAT, CDR2 FQDESV, per germline (reference sequence). The CDR3 loop reads CASSPFGNSYEQYF. The CDR3 DNA sequence: TGTGCCAGCAGCCCTTTCGGTAACTCCTACGAGCAGTACTTC.

The rearrangement uses TRBV20-1 and TRBJ2-1; D unclear. TRBJ2-5 matches the DNA end more closely, so the J call is doubtful. The CDR3 spans 12 residues. Germline CDR1 reads DFQATT; CDR2 reads SNEGSKA (reference sequence). The CDR3 reads CSAIVGWETQYF. CDR3 sequence (DNA): TGCAGTGCTATCGTAGGGTGGGAGACCCAGTACTTC.

This clonotype has more than one count but fewer than ten. The chain couples TRBV20-1 to TRBJ1-2, with D possibly matching TRBD1 (6 bases). V was shortened by 5 bases and J by 2 bases, with 9 bases between the two germline ends. Per the germline V gene, CDR1 is DFQATT and CDR2 is SNEGSKA (reference sequence). The length of the CDR3 is 12 residues. The CDR3 reads CSAARGNYGYTF. The DNA for the CDR3 is TGCAGTGCTGCCAGGGGAAACTATGGCTACACCTTC.

This clonotype was counted a few times. The chain joins TRBV2 to TRBJ2-7; D tentatively reads TRBD1 or TRBD2 (5 bases each). In germline, CDR1 is SNHLY, CDR2 FYNNEI. The CDR3 covers 17 residues. Deletions cut 2 bases from V and 2 bases from J, with 19 bases between. The CDR3 DNA reads as TGTGCCAGCAGTGAACTTAGAGGGGCCGACCTTCCCTACGAGCAGTACTTC. Translating it yields CASSELRGADLPYEQYF.

The chain uses TRBV18 and TRBJ2-7, with D possibly TRBD1 on 5 matching bases. Germline V gene lookup returns CDR1 KGHSH and CDR2 LQKENI. Trimming stripped 2 bases from V and 2 bases from J, with 10 bases between. CDR3 length equals 14 residues. CDR3 region: CASSPRQLAYEQYF. For the CDR3, the DNA is TGTGCCAGCTCACCAAGACAGCTGGCCTACGAGCAGTACTTC.

This chain links TRBV28 with TRBJ2-1, with 8 positions matching TRBD2. Losses at the gene ends were 1 base for V and 10 bases for J; bases not matched to a gene: 6. The CDR3 runs 14 residues. Germline V lookup: CDR1 MDHEN, CDR2 SYDVKM. The CDR3 DNA is TGTGCCAGCAGTTTATCCCCGGGGACTAGGGAGCAGTTCTTC. Encoded protein: CASSLSPGTREQFF.

V is TRBV9 and J is TRBJ2-2, with D perhaps being TRBD1 or TRBD2 (5 bases each). CDR1 is SGDLS and CDR2 is YYNGEE in the germline V gene. CDR3 length equals 16 residues. V lost 4 bases and J 7 bases, leaving 20 bases between the germline ends. The CDR3 region has the DNA TGTGCCAGCAGCTTAACCGGGACCCCCGGCGTCGGGGAGCTGTTTTTT. Its protein product is CASSLTGTPGVGELFF.

The chain combines TRBV27 with TRBJ2-1; the D is unclear. This CDR3 is built from 14 residues. The V gene lost 6 bases and the J gene lost 3 bases, with 12 bases spanning the gap. Germline CDR1 and CDR2: MNHEY and SMNVEV (reference sequence). Here the CDR3 DNA reads TGTGCCAGCAGACCCCGCGTAGTCTACAATGAGCAGTTCTTC. This translates into CASRPRVVYNEQFF.

This clonotype was counted ten times or more. This sequence joins TRBV7-9 and TRBJ1-5; D unresolved. The germline V and J ends were trimmed by 5 bases and 2 bases, with 10 bases remaining between them. The germline V gene has CDR1 SEHNR and CDR2 FQNEAQ (reference sequence). This CDR3 contains 14 residues. The CDR3 DNA reads TGTGCCAGCAGCCCGCCGGGTGGCAATCAGCCCCAGCATTTT. Amino acids: CASSPPGGNQPQHF.

This clonotype was seen more than once but under ten times. A read error is possible here, since a much larger clone lies one base away. The CDR3 region is CASSPGTGSYEQCF. CDR3 nucleotides: TGTGCCAGCAGCCCGGGGACAGGGTCCTACGAGCAGTGCTTC. J is TRBJ2-5 and V is TRBV6-6; 9 positions agree with TRBD1. This CDR3 is built from 14 residues. Looked up from germline, CDR1 is MNHNY and CDR2 is SVGAGI (reference sequence).

This chain links TRBV7-2 with TRBJ1-2; D gene ambiguous. Trimming pared 4 bases from V and 7 bases from J, leaving 16 bases between. Looked up from germline, CDR1 is SGHTA and CDR2 is FQGNSA. The CDR3 is 14 residues long. This chain's CDR3 is CASSSTATAGGYTF. CDR3 nucleotide sequence: TGTGCCAGCAGCTCGACGGCGACGGCGGGTGGCTACACCTTC.

This clonotype was seen ten or more times. This chain links TRBV9 with TRBJ2-5; 9 nucleotides line up with TRBD2. The CDR3 length is 15 residues. Germline V gives CDR1 SGDLS, CDR2 YYNGEE. The V segment lost 4 bases and the J segment 4 bases; nucleotides outside the gene matches: 8. The CDR3 nucleotides read TGTGCCAGCAGCCCCAGACTTAGCGGGAGAGAGACCCAGTACTTC. This translates into CASSPRLSGRETQYF.